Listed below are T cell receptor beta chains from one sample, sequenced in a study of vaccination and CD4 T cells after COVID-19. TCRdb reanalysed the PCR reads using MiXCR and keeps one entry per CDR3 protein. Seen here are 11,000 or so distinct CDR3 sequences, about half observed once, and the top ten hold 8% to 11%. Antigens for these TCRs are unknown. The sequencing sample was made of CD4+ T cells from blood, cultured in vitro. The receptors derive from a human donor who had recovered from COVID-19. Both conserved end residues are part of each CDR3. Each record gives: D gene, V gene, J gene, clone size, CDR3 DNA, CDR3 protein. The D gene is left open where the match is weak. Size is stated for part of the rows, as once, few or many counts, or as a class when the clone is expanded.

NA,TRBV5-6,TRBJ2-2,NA,TGTGCCAGCAGCCCAGGTCCCTCCGGGTCCGGGGAGCTGTTTTTT,CASSPGPSGSGELFF
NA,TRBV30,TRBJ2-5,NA,TGTGCCTGGAGTCATAGGGTTCCGGGTTCCCAAGAGACCCAGTACTTC,CAWSHRVPGSQETQYF
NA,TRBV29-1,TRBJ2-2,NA,TGCAGCGTTGAAGTCCTTGGGACTGGATGGCGGGAGCTGTTTTTT,CSVEVLGTGWRELFF
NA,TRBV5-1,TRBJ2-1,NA,TGCGCCAGCAGCTTCCCGGGACTTCCGAATGAGCAGTTCTTC,CASSFPGLPNEQFF
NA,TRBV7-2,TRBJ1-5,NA,TGTGCCAGCAGCTTACTTTCTGACCAGCCCCAGCATTTT,CASSLLSDQPQHF
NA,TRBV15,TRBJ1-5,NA,TGTGCCACCAGCAGAGTCACAGGCTTACAAGGCAATCAGCCCCAGCATTTT,CATSRVTGLQGNQPQHF
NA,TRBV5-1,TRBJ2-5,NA,TGCGCCAGCAGCTTGAACTACCAAGAGACCCAGTACTTC,CASSLNYQETQYF
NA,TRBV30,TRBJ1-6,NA,TGTGCCTGGAGTGTGTCTGACTTTAATTCACCCCTCCACTTT,CAWSVSDFNSPLHF
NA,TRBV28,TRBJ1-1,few,TGTGCCAGCAGTTTAATGGGGAGTAACCCGAACACTGAAGCTTTCTTT,CASSLMGSNPNTEAFF
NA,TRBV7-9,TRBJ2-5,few,TGTGCCAGCAGCTTAGAGCCAGGATTAAGTGGAGGAGAGACCCAGTACTTC,CASSLEPGLSGGETQYF
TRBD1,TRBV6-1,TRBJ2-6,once,TGTGCCAGCAGTGAAGACCGACAGGGATCTGGGGCCAACGTCCTGACTTTC,CASSEDRQGSGANVLTF
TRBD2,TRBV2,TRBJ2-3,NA,TGTGCCAGCAGTGAATTTATACTAGCGGGCCGCACAGATACGCAGTATTTT,CASSEFILAGRTDTQYF
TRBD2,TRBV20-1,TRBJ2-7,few,TGCAGTGCGATTAGCGGGAGAGGTCCATACGAGCAGTACTTC,CSAISGRGPYEQYF
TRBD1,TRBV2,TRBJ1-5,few,TGTGCCAGCAGTGAAAGACAGGGCGAGGAACAGCCCCAGCATTTT,CASSERQGEEQPQHF
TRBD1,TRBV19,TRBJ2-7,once,TGTGCCAGTAGTCTCCCTAGGGACAGGGCCTCCTACGAGCAGTACTTC,CASSLPRDRASYEQYF
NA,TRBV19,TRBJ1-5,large,TGTGCCAGTCGAAGAGGTCGACACCCTCTTTATAGCAATCAGCCCCAGCATTTT,CASRRGRHPLYSNQPQHF
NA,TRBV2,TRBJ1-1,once,TGTGCCAGCTTACTATTGAAGAACACTGAAGCTTTCTTT,CASLLLKNTEAFF
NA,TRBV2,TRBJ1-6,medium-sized,TGTGCCAGCAGTGAACAGTCAAATTCACCCCTCCACTTT,CASSEQSNSPLHF
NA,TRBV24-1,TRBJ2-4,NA,TGTGCCACCAGTGATCGACAGCTCGGTGGAGACATTCAGTACTTC,CATSDRQLGGDIQYF
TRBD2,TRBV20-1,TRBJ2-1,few,TGCAGTGCTAGAGATCCCCAGTTAGCGGGATTCTACAATGAGCAGTTCTTC,CSARDPQLAGFYNEQFF
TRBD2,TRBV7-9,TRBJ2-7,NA,TGTGCCAGCAGCTGGACTAGCGGGAGGGCCGTGGGATCCTACGAGCAGTACTTC,CASSWTSGRAVGSYEQYF
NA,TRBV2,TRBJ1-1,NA,TGTGCCAGCAGTGAATATCAGTCGGACACTGAAGCTTTCTTT,CASSEYQSDTEAFF
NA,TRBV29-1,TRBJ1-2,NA,TGCAGCGCAGAGGTGGGGCACTATGGCTACACCTTC,CSAEVGHYGYTF
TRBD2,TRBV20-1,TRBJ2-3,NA,TGCAGTGCTAGTGGGCTAGCGGGAGTAGATACGCAGTATTTT,CSASGLAGVDTQYF
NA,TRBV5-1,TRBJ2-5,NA,TGCGCCAGCAGCTCCGGTTCCCAAGAGACCCAGTACTTC,CASSSGSQETQYF
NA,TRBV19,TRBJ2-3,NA,TGTGCCAGTAGTATAGCCAATGTGGGTAATACGCAGTATTTT,CASSIANVGNTQYF
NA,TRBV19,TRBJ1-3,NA,TGTGCCAGTTACATACAGCACTCTGGAAACACCATATATTTT,CASYIQHSGNTIYF
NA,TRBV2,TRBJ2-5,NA,TGTGCCAGCAGTGAAGAACACCAAGAGACCCAGTACTTC,CASSEEHQETQYF
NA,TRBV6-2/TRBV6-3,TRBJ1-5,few,TGTGCCAGCAGTTACGGGGGGACTCAGCCCCAGCATTTT,CASSYGGTQPQHF
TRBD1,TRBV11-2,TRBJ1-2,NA,TGTGCCAGCAGCCCTGGACAGGGCTATGGCTACACCTTC,CASSPGQGYGYTF
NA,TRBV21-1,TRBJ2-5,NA,TGTGCCAGCAGCTCCCCTGCCGGACTAGCGGGAGGGGCTCGAGAGACCCAGTACTTC,CASSSPAGLAGGARETQYF
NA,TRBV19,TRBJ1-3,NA,TGTGCCAGTAAGCCCAGGGCTACGGGAAACACCATATATTTT,CASKPRATGNTIYF
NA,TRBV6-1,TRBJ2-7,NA,TGTGCCAGCAGGCTCCAGAGAGGTGACGAGCAGTACTTC,CASRLQRGDEQYF
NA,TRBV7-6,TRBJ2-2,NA,TGTGCCAGCAGTCCTAGGGGGATTAACACCGGGGAGCTGTTTTTT,CASSPRGINTGELFF
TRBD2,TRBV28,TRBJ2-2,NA,TGTGCCAGCCTAGCGGGGAGCCGTACCGGGGAGCTGTTTTTT,CASLAGSRTGELFF
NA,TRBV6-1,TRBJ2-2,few,TGTGCCAGCAGTGAAGCGGACTGGGAGACCGGGGAGCTGTTTTTT,CASSEADWETGELFF
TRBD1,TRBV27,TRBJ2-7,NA,TGTGCCAGCAGTGCACAGGGGGCCAACTACGAGCAGTACTTC,CASSAQGANYEQYF
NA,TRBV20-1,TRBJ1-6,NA,TGCAGTGCTAGAGATGCGTCCAACGGTTATAATTCACCCCTCCACTTT,CSARDASNGYNSPLHF
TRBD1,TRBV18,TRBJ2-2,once,TGTGCCAGCTCACCGGACAGGAGTGCCGCCGGGGAGCTGTTTTTT,CASSPDRSAAGELFF
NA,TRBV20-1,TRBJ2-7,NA,TGCAGTGCCCAGACCCTGACGGGAACCTACGAGCAGTACTTC,CSAQTLTGTYEQYF
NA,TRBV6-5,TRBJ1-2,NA,TGTGCCAGCAGTTACCGTGGACGGAGTAACTATGGCTACACCTTC,CASSYRGRSNYGYTF
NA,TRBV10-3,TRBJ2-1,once,TGTGCCATCAGAGGCTACAATGAGCAGTTCTTC,CAIRGYNEQFF
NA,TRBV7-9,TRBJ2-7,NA,TGTGCCAGCAGCTTAGGGGACTTCCCCGACTACGAGCAGTACTTC,CASSLGDFPDYEQYF
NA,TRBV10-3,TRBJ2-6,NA,TGTGCCATCAGTGCGGCCCGTTACGACTCGACTGGGGCCAACGTCCTGACTTTC,CAISAARYDSTGANVLTF
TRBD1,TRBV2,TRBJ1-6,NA,TGTGCCAGCAGGACAGGGGGCAGGTCACCCCTCCACTTT,CASRTGGRSPLHF